This T cell receptor (beta chain) was captured by sequencing in a study of blood T cells in healthy people across ages. This CDR3 is 16 amino acids long. Germline V gene sequence: CDR1 SGHVS, CDR2 FNYEAQ. Trimming shortened V by 1 base and J by 0 bases, and 9 bases separated the two germline ends. Approximately 9.6 milliliters of peripheral blood were drawn from each donor into EDTA-treated tubes. It was with a sample-barcoded 5' primer and a J-beta primer mix that a second PCR of roughly 7 to 12 cycles was run. The authors tagged each cDNA molecule using a template-switch adaptor with 12 random nucleotides. One entry per CDR3 protein results from TCRdb running MiXCR on the 5' RACE reads. The sample has some 1,500,000 distinct CDR3 sequences; roughly 43% are singletons.

V and J are TRBV7-6 and TRBJ2-2; D gene unclear. The TCR sequence derives from a woman between 18 and 30 years old in good health. Sequenced material: blood. The CDR3 DNA reads TGTGCCAGCAGCTTAGGAGGCGGACCGAACACCGGGGAGCTGTTTTTT. Translated, it gives CASSLGGGPNTGELFF. The entire variable domain, with the rest obtained from reference TRBV7-6 and TRBJ2-2, is as follows: GAGVSQSPRYKVTKRGQDVALRCDPISGHVSLYWYRQALGQGPEFLTYFNYEAQQDKSGLPNDRFSAERPEGSISTLTIQRTEQRDSAMYRCASSLGGGPNTGELFFGEGSRLTVL.